This TCR beta chain derives from a study of cytomegalovirus exposure and HLA in healthy donors. Study summary: A later analysis reported the 120 or so validation repertoires used the same platform as the roughly 700 first-cohort repertoires. Study-wide results and caveats: Through in vitro validation, a few CMV-associated chains were shown to be specific for CMV antigens. Reports described diagnosis of cytomegalovirus status by the classifier as highly specific and sensitive.

There are 15 residues in the CDR3. V trimming: 3 bases; J trimming: 0 bases; junction bases outside the gene matches: 4. Produced via immunoSEQ multiplex PCR; TCRdb's table is partial and in-frame only. Of tens of thousands of clones detected, around nine tenths appear once; the ten largest clones hold around 1.7%. For this clone: The antigen remains undetermined.

The validation cohort, a group of 120 subjects, included the donors and was separate from the roughly 600-subject first cohort. This rearrangement joins TRBV23-1 to TRBJ1-1; TRBD1 matches 7 bases. TRBV23-1 is flagged as an ORF with uncertain function. Sequencing input: PBMCs. The TCR originated in a woman in her late teens or twenties in good health and CMV-seronegative. The CDR3 spells CASSHGTEMNTEAFF. The CDR3, as DNA: TGCGCCAGCAGTCACGGGACAGAAATGAACACTGAAGCTTTCTTT.